The 8 T cell receptor beta chains listed next were all sequenced from one sample in a study of T cells after posttransplantation cyclophosphamide. Cyclophosphamide on days +3 and +4 followed busulfan-fludarabine conditioning and a marrow graft. The repertoire was sequenced with immunoSEQ multiplex PCR; TCRdb's copy has only in-frame clones and lacks some. Among thousands of clones listed, around 63% were seen once. The sample here was PBMCs, taken after allogeneic stem cell transplant with posttransplant cyclophosphamide. Every receptor here comes from a male patient in his sixties or seventies who received an allogeneic stem cell transplant from a related donor and was CMV-positive. Among the T cells, some may be from the graft donor.

In its sample, this clone was seen a few times. The V call is TRBV5-4, the J call TRBJ2-7, with a possible D match to TRBD2 (6 bases). The CDR3 contains 14 residues. Trimming took 0 bases from V and 2 from J, leaving 9 bases between them. CDR1 and CDR2 (germline): SGHNT, YYREEE (reference sequence). CDR3 coding DNA: TGTGCCAGCAGCTTGGGCGGGGATACCTACGAGCAGTACTTC. It codes for CASSLGGDTYEQYF. The full variable domain, completed using reference TRBV5-4 and TRBJ2-7, is ETGVTQSPTHLIKTRGQQVTLRCSSQSGHNTVSWYQQALGQGPQFIFQYYREEENGRGNFPPRFSGLQFPNYSSELNVNALELDDSALYLCASSLGGDTYEQYFGPGTRLTVT.

The chain recombines TRBV18 with TRBJ2-5, with a possible D match to TRBD2 (6 bases). V lost 3 bases and J lost 1, with 15 bases in between. The CDR3 covers 16 residues. CDR1 is KGHSH and CDR2 is LQKENI in the germline V gene. The CDR3 spells CASSPTRSSGQETQYF. DNA of the CDR3: TGTGCCAGCTCACCCACCCGAAGTAGCGGCCAAGAGACCCAGTACTTC. The full variable domain, with the rest looked up from reference TRBV18 and TRBJ2-5, is NAGVMQNPRHLVRRRGQEARLRCSPMKGHSHVYWYRQLPEEGLKFMVYLQKENIIDESGMPKERFSAEFPKEGPSILRIQQVVRGDSAAYFCASSPTRSSGQETQYFGPGTRLLVL.

This clone has only one observation. The chain carries TRBV29-1 and TRBJ1-2, with unresolved D. Germline V gene data show CDR1 as SQVTM and CDR2 as ANQGSEA. V was clipped by 3 bases and J by 2 bases, with 7 bases between them. The CDR3 extends over 12 amino acids. DNA for the CDR3: TGCAGCGTTGATTTGCAGAACTATGGCTACACCTTC. Residues: CSVDLQNYGYTF.

The chain links TRBV5-6 to TRBJ1-2; D is undetermined. V was shortened by 4 bases and J by 8 bases, with 18 bases between the two germline ends. Germline CDR1 SGHDT, CDR2 YYEEEE. The length of the CDR3 is 14 residues. The CDR3 sequence is CASSTYSGAGGYTF. CDR3 in DNA: TGTGCCAGCAGCACTTACAGTGGAGCGGGAGGCTACACCTTC.

The rearrangement joins TRBV11-2 to TRBJ2-5, with 8 bases aligning to TRBD2. Germline V gene sequence: CDR1 SGHAT, CDR2 FQNNGV. The CDR3 is 15 amino acids. Germline trimming cut 5 bases from V and 5 bases from J; bases unmatched to any gene: 10. Written as DNA, the CDR3 is TGTGCCAGCAGCCGCGGGGGGAACGAGTGGGAGACCCAGTACTTC. Translating gives CASSRGGNEWETQYF.

This clone was seen only a few times. The chain carries TRBV6-1 and TRBJ2-1; 9 bases line up with TRBD2. Trimming at V came to 7 bases and at J to 5 bases, leaving 9 bases not matched to a gene. The CDR3 runs to 15 residues. Germline V gene data show CDR1 as MNHNS and CDR2 as SASEGT. CDR3 coding DNA: TGTGCCAGCACCGCGGAACTAGCGGGTAACAATGAGCAGTTCTTC. Protein sequence: CASTAELAGNNEQFF.

A single count supports this clone. The genes are TRBV5-4 and TRBJ2-2; 8 bases map to TRBD2. Germline CDR1 is SGHNT and CDR2 is YYREEE (reference sequence). V lost 4 bases to trimming and J lost 4 bases; unmatched junction nucleotides: 9. CDR3 length: 16 amino acids. In DNA form, the CDR3 reads TGTGCCAGCAGCCCGGCGGGGGGCCGGGGCACCGGGGAGCTGTTTTTT. Amino acids: CASSPAGGRGTGELFF.

The chain links TRBV9 to TRBJ2-3, with D maybe TRBD2 (5 bases). The V gene lost 7 bases and the J gene lost 2 bases, with 8 bases spanning the gap. CDR1 is SGDLS, CDR2 YYNGEE, per germline. The CDR3 covers 12 residues. CDR3 sequence: CASSGVTDTQYF. CDR3 DNA sequence: TGTGCCAGCTCCGGGGTCACAGATACGCAGTATTTT.